This T cell receptor beta chain stems from a study of OX40 agonist ivuxolimab in advanced cancers. Study in general: Patients were dosed intravenously with ivuxolimab at 0.01 to 10 mg/kg every 2 weeks. Recorded diagnoses for dose-escalation patients were hepatocellular carcinoma, melanoma, renal cell or head and neck cancer.

The data were produced by immunoSEQ multiplex PCR, yet TCRdb's version contains in-frame clones alone and is incomplete. The sample holds 90,000 or so clones, 92% seen once. Findings of the study overall: At 0.1 to 3.0 mg/kg and by week 6, CD4+ and CD8+ T cells in the blood had expanded clonally. Low levels of normalized T-cell clonal expansion also appeared in some nonresponders.

Note on this clone: What it binds is unknown.

Per germline, CDR1 LGHNA and CDR2 YSLEER. There are 16 residues in the CDR3. The trim removed 0 bases at V and 5 bases at J, leaving 6 bases unmatched. Specimen: CD4+ or CD8+ T cells sorted from blood, collected in a trial of the OX40 agonist ivuxolimab. The clonotype was recovered from an adult with an advanced solid tumor such as melanoma, head and neck, liver or kidney cancer. The V gene is TRBV4-3, the J gene TRBJ2-2; TRBD1 aligns across 7 bases. The CDR3 loop is CASSQDEGAGTGELFF. The CDR3 region has the DNA TGCGCCAGCAGCCAAGATGAGGGGGCTGGTACCGGGGAGCTGTTTTTT.